This entry concerns a single T cell receptor beta chain. Its specificity is unknown. V was clipped by 6 bases and J by 0 bases; unmatched bases: 5. CDR1 and CDR2 from the germline V gene are SGHRS and YFSETQ. This CDR3 is built from 15 residues. The data are from a study of cytomegalovirus exposure and HLA in healthy donors. This PCR relied on a set of 60 Vbeta primers and 13 Jbeta primers. Assay used: immunoSEQ multiplex PCR; TCRdb lists only in-frame clones, some missing. This sample has some 85,000 clones, with 84% found just once. General study findings and limits: The majority of CMV-associated TCR beta chains were reported as apparently HLA-restricted in a later analysis. A later analysis revealed that TCR association rates differed between HLA loci, peaking at DRB1 and bottoming out at HLA-C. Researchers reported in a later analysis that a missense DCLRE1C variant was tied to TCR beta V- and J-gene trimming. In a later analysis, productive TCRs from donors in an Asian-associated ancestry cluster reportedly carried fewer N-insertions than the cohort mean.

This rearrangement joins TRBV5-1 to TRBJ2-1; 8 nucleotides line up with TRBD1. Sequencing was performed on PBMCs. The clonotype was recovered from a man aged 18-30 years in good health and CMV-seronegative. The CDR3 DNA is TGCGCCAGCACCCCTACAGGGGGCTCCTACAATGAGCAGTTCTTC. Its protein is CASTPTGGSYNEQFF.